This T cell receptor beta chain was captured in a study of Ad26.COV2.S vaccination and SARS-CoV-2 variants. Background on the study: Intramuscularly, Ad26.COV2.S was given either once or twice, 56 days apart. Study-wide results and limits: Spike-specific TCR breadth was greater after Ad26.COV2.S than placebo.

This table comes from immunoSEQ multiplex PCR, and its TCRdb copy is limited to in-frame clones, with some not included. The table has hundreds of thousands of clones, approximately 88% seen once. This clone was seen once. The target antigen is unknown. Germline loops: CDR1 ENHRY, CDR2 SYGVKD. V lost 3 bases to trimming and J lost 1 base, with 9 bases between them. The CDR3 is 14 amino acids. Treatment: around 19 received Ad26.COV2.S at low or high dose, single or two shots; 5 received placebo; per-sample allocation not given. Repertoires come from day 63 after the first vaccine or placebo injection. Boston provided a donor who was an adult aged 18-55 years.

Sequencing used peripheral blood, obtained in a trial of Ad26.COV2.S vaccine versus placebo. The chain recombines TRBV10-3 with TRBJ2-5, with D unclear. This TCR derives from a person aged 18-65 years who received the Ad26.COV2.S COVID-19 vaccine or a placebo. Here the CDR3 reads CAISEVWGQETQYF. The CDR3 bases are TGTGCCATCAGTGAAGTTTGGGGCCAAGAGACCCAGTACTTC.